What follows are 20 T cell receptor beta chains derived from one specimen sequenced in a study of regulatory T cells in long-lasting Graves disease. This sample's time point: newly diagnosed GD, antithyroid drugs for less than 3 months. The authors made the TCR library using RNA they extracted from PBMCs. Libraries of TCR beta came from iRepertoire HTBI primers plus Arm-PCR of CDR3 regions. A single record per CDR3 protein comes from TCRdb applying MiXCR to the multiplex PCR reads. The sample has 400,000 to 550,000 distinct CDR3 sequences; roughly 15% are singletons. The data were also submitted as part of a second study, on T cells in Graves' hyperthyroidism and ophthalmopathy.

The starting material was peripheral blood mononuclear cells (PBMCs), obtained at new diagnosis, from a patient treated with antithyroid drugs. These receptors came from a woman aged 18-29 years with Graves disease.

The CDR3 nucleotides are TGTGCCAGCAGTGAGAGGGGCCTAGCGGGAGTTTCCATCACCTACAATGAGCAGTTCTTC. This translates into CASSERGLAGVSITYNEQFF. The rearrangement joins TRBV28 to TRBJ2-1; 10 nucleotides match TRBD2. The CDR3 covers 20 residues. The V and J ends lost 5 bases and 2 bases, in that order; junction bases with no gene match: 18. The germline gives CDR1 MDHEN, CDR2 SYDVKM.

This clonotype occurred many times. The V call is TRBV28, the J call TRBJ2-1; 16 bases fit TRBD2. V trimming: 5 bases; J trimming: 9 bases; junction bases outside the gene matches: 7. Germline CDR1 reads MDHEN; CDR2 reads SYDVKM. The CDR3 is 16 amino acids. CDR3 DNA sequence: TGTGCCAGCAGTCTGGGGACTAGCGGGAGGGCGGGTGAGCAGTTCTTC. Residues: CASSLGTSGRAGEQFF.

Ten or more counts support this clonotype. V gene TRBV6-1 combines with J gene TRBJ2-1; TRBD1 agrees at 11 bases. The germline gives CDR1 MNHNS, CDR2 SASEGT. V trimming: 1 base; J trimming: 7 bases; junction bases outside the gene matches: 6. This CDR3 region has 16 residues. The CDR3 loop is CASSEVGDRGRNEQFF. The CDR3 DNA follows: TGTGCCAGCAGTGAAGTAGGGGACAGGGGGAGAAATGAGCAGTTCTTC.

The rearrangement uses TRBV6-2 or TRBV6-3 and TRBJ2-7; 9 bases map to TRBD1. V dropped 7 bases and J dropped 0; count of bases not matched to a gene: 7. This CDR3 contains 15 residues. The germline gives CDR1 MNHEY, CDR2 SVGEGT. Here the CDR3 reads CASKPQGAASYEQYF. CDR3 in DNA: TGTGCCAGCAAACCACAGGGGGCGGCCTCCTACGAGCAGTACTTC.

A few counts support this clonotype. Since a much larger clone is just one base distant, this may be a read error. This chain links TRBV14 with TRBJ1-2; the D is unclear. CDR1 is SGHDN, CDR2 FVKESK, per germline. The CDR3 totals 14 residues. Written as DNA, the CDR3 is TGTGCCAGCAGCCAAGGACGCCAGGATTATGGCCACACCTTC. As protein: CASSQGRQDYGHTF.

This clonotype was counted ten times or more. The J gene is TRBJ2-5, the V gene TRBV28; 9 bases line up with TRBD1. Germline CDR1 is MDHEN and CDR2 is SYDVKM. Germline trimming cut 2 bases from V and 4 bases from J; bases unmatched to any gene: 5. This CDR3 is built from 15 residues. The CDR3 loop reads CASSLGTGRVETQYF. The DNA of the CDR3 is TGTGCCAGCAGTTTAGGGACAGGGAGGGTAGAGACCCAGTACTTC.

The DNA for the CDR3 is TGTGCCATCACCGATGGCCTAGTATATAATTCACCCCTCCACTTT. Amino acid sequence: CAITDGLVYNSPLHF. The chain combines TRBV6-1 with TRBJ1-6; no firm D call. There are 15 residues in the CDR3. CDR1 MNHNS and CDR2 SASEGT come from the germline V gene. V dropped 10 bases and J dropped 4 bases, with 17 bases sitting between them.

This clonotype has a count of ten or more. This sequence joins TRBV12-3 or TRBV12-4 and TRBJ2-1, with TRBD2 matching over 11 bases. CDR3 length: 15 amino acids. Trimming cost V 8 bases and J 4 bases; bases outside gene matches: 7. The DNA of the CDR3 is TGTGCCAGCCATACTAGCGGGAGAGGGTACAATGAGCAGTTCTTC. The encoded protein is CASHTSGRGYNEQFF.

This clonotype was detected many times. The chain couples TRBV6-1 to TRBJ2-5; D not resolved. CDR1 and CDR2 from the germline V gene are MNHNS and SASEGT. This CDR3 has 13 amino acids. Trimming cost V 3 bases and J 4 bases, with 9 bases left between them. This CDR3 is CASSDVRRETQYF. The CDR3 DNA reads as TGTGCCAGCAGTGATGTTAGGCGAGAGACCCAGTACTTC.

This clonotype was detected many times. The chain combines TRBV30 with TRBJ1-2; no reliable D call. CDR1 and CDR2 (germline): GTSNPN, SVGIG (reference sequence). The V end was cut by 0 bases, the J end by 5 bases, with 10 bases between. The CDR3 spans 13 residues. The CDR3 DNA reads TGTGCCTGGAGTGTACCCGACCCATATGGCTACACCTTC. As protein: CAWSVPDPYGYTF.

This clonotype was detected many times. This chain uses TRBV28 with TRBJ2-5, with 10 nucleotides matching TRBD1. Trimming cost V 5 bases and J 1 base; bases outside gene matches: 1. Germline lookup yields CDR1 MDHEN and CDR2 SYDVKM. This CDR3 has 14 amino acids. The DNA for the CDR3 is TGTGCCAGCAGTGACAGGGGGCCCCAAGAGACCCAGTACTTC. This codes for CASSDRGPQETQYF.

This clonotype appeared many times. The CDR3 DNA follows: TGTGCCAGCAGCCCACCGGGACAGGGGGGCTACGAGCAGTACTTC. Its translation: CASSPPGQGGYEQYF. The V call is TRBV28, the J call TRBJ2-7; the match to TRBD1 covers 11 bases. The V gene end was trimmed by 6 bases and the J gene end by 3 bases; junction bases not matched to a gene: 7. Germline V gene lookup returns CDR1 MDHEN and CDR2 SYDVKM. The CDR3 is 15 amino acids.

There are a few counts of this clonotype. J is TRBJ2-5 and V is TRBV6-2 or TRBV6-3, with TRBD2 matching 9 bases. The CDR3 length is 15 residues. Germline V gene sequence: CDR1 MNHEY, CDR2 SVGEGT. The ends lost 4 bases at V and 5 bases at J; junction bases unmatched: 8. The CDR3: CASSFSGGGRETQYF. The CDR3 nucleotides are TGTGCCAGCAGTTTTAGCGGGGGTGGGAGGGAGACCCAGTACTTC.

This clonotype has a handful of counts. The CDR3 DNA reads TGCGCCAGCAGCTTGGAGACGGCAGATACGCAGTATTTT. It is translated as CASSLETADTQYF. V and J are TRBV5-1 and TRBJ2-3; D remains unclear. Per germline, CDR1 SGHRS and CDR2 YFSETQ. V lost 0 bases and J 4 bases, leaving 6 bases between the germline ends. The CDR3 has 13 residues.

This clonotype was counted many times. The chain uses TRBV28 and TRBJ1-5; 8 bases fit TRBD1. This CDR3 spans 15 amino acids. The V and J ends lost 2 bases and 5 bases, in that order; junction bases with no gene match: 5. CDR1 MDHEN and CDR2 SYDVKM come from the germline V gene. The CDR3 loop reads CASSLVGTGHQPQHF. The CDR3 DNA follows: TGTGCCAGCAGTTTAGTTGGGACAGGCCATCAGCCCCAGCATTTT.

This clonotype showed up just a few times. V usage is TRBV29-1 and J usage is TRBJ1-1; 7 bases fit TRBD1. The V segment lost 3 bases and the J segment 6 bases; nucleotides outside the gene matches: 7. CDR3 length: 13 residues. Germline V gene lookup returns CDR1 SQVTM and CDR2 ANQGSEA. CDR3 nucleotides: TGCAGCGTTGATGGGGACAGCCGGGCTGAAGCTTTCTTT. Encoded protein: CSVDGDSRAEAFF.

There are a few counts of this clonotype. This rearrangement joins TRBV10-2 to TRBJ2-1; D possibly uses TRBD1 or TRBD2 (5 bases each). The CDR3 contains 11 residues. Germline CDR1 and CDR2: WSHSY and SAAADI. V lost 6 bases to trimming and J lost 9 bases, with 9 bases between them. This CDR3 reads CASRTGTEQFF. CDR3 DNA sequence: TGCGCCAGCAGGACGGGGACTGAGCAGTTCTTC.

This clonotype has just a few counts. V gene TRBV4-1 combines with J gene TRBJ2-7; D may be TRBD2 (6 bases). With 3 bases removed from V and 5 bases from J, the gap between germline ends came to 14 bases. The CDR3 is 14 residues long. CDR1 MGHRA and CDR2 YSYEKL come from the germline V gene. This CDR3 reads CASSQGGSPNEQYF. CDR3 DNA: TGCGCCAGCAGCCAGGGAGGATCCCCTAACGAGCAGTACTTC.

This clonotype occurred many times. This sequence joins TRBV2 and TRBJ2-7; D uncertain. This CDR3 contains 12 residues. V was cut by 11 bases and J by 3 bases, with 14 bases left in between. Germline V CDR1 and CDR2: SNHLY, FYNNEI. The CDR3, as DNA: TGTGCCCAGGCGGCTAATGGCTACGAGCAGTACTTC. Protein sequence: CAQAANGYEQYF.

This clonotype was counted many times. The rearrangement joins TRBV20-1 to TRBJ2-1; a possible D gene is TRBD1 (6 bases). The germline gives CDR1 DFQATT, CDR2 SNEGSKA (reference sequence). CDR3 length: 17 amino acids. V shed 2 bases and J shed 2 bases, with 19 bases lying between them. CDR3 sequence: CSARSLSLRGTYNEQFF. CDR3 nucleotide sequence: TGCAGTGCTAGATCCCTGTCGCTAAGGGGGACCTACAATGAGCAGTTCTTC.